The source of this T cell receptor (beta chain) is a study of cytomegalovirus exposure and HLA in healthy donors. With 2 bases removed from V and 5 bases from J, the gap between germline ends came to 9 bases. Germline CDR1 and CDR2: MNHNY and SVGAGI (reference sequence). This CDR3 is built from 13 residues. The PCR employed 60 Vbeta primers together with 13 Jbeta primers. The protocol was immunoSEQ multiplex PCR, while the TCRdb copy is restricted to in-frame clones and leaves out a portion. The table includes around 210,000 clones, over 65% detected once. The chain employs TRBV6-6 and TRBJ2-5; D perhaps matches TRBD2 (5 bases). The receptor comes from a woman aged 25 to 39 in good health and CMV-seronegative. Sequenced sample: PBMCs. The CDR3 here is CASSYGRGETQYF. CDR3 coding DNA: TGTGCCAGCAGTTACGGGAGAGGGGAGACCCAGTACTTC.